The 20 T cell receptor beta chains reported below all come from one sample, sequenced in a study of Graves' ophthalmopathy and Graves' hyperthyroidism. Amplifying from RNA transcripts, the study obtained TCR beta CDR3 regions. HTBI primers served in a first-round RT-PCR, which a second-round multiplex PCR followed. TCRdb reanalysed the multiplex PCR reads using MiXCR and keeps one entry per CDR3 protein. The sample records 400,000 to 450,000 distinct CDR3 sequences, 20% to 25% being singletons. Sequencing used peripheral blood. These receptor sequences come from a woman aged 18-29 years with stable Graves' hyperthyroidism.

Many counts were recorded for this clonotype. The chain recombines TRBV6-1 with TRBJ1-1; D perhaps matches TRBD1 (6 bases). Germline V gene sequence: CDR1 MNHNS, CDR2 SASEGT. The CDR3 spans 14 residues. Trimming removed 5 bases at V and 1 base at J, with 11 bases between. The CDR3 is CASSTHRANTEAFF. The DNA of the CDR3 is TGTGCCAGCAGTACGCACAGGGCGAACACTGAAGCTTTCTTT.

The chain joins TRBV11-2 to TRBJ1-1, with D uncertain. The germline V gene encodes CDR1 SGHAT and CDR2 FQNNGV. The ends were cut back, 0 bases at V and 1 base at J, with 9 bases in the middle. The CDR3 consists of 15 residues. DNA of the CDR3: TGTGCCAGCAGCTTAGATCTGGGCGAGAACACTGAAGCTTTCTTT. This translates into CASSLDLGENTEAFF. Full variable domain (missing parts from reference TRBV11-2 and TRBJ1-1): EAGVAQSPRYKIIEKRQSVAFWCNPISGHATLYWYQQILGQGPKLLIQFQNNGVVDDSQLPKDRFSAERLKGVDSTLKIQPAKLEDSAVYLCASSLDLGENTEAFFGQGTRLTVV.

This clonotype was found many times. V is TRBV7-6 and J is TRBJ2-5; 13 bases agree with TRBD2. The CDR3 contains 15 residues. Germline lookup yields CDR1 SGHVS and CDR2 FNYEAQ. Trimming at V came to 5 bases and at J to 4 bases, leaving 4 bases not matched to a gene. The DNA of the CDR3 is TGTGCCAGCAGCGCTACTAGCGGGAGGGGAGAGACCCAGTACTTC. Its translation: CASSATSGRGETQYF.

This clonotype was counted many times. The chain has TRBV12-3 or TRBV12-4 and TRBJ2-7; TRBD2 might be the D (5 bases). V was shortened by 4 bases and J by 0 bases, with 16 bases between the two germline ends. There are 16 residues in the CDR3. The CDR3 nucleotides read TGTGCCAGCAGTTCTCCATATATTGGGAGCTCCTACGAGCAGTACTTC. It is translated as CASSSPYIGSSYEQYF.

The gene calls are TRBV2 and TRBJ1-3; no clear D. This CDR3 contains 12 residues. V lost 1 base and J lost 7, with 5 bases in between. CDR1 is SNHLY and CDR2 is FYNNEI in the germline V gene. The CDR3 nucleotides read TGTGCCAGCAGTGAAGTCGAGAACACCATATATTTT. This encodes CASSEVENTIYF.

This chain uses TRBV3-1 with TRBJ2-2, with 7 bases aligning to TRBD1. Looked up from germline, CDR1 is LGHDT and CDR2 is YNNKEL (reference sequence). Trimming took 2 bases from V and 6 from J; bases not matched to a gene: 3. The CDR3 has 14 amino acids. CDR3 coding DNA: TGTGCCAGCAGCCAAATACAGGGGCCCGGGGAGCTGTTTTTT. This codes for CASSQIQGPGELFF.

This clonotype was counted ten times or more. The V and J genes are TRBV14 and TRBJ1-1, with 8 bases matching TRBD1. With V trimmed by 1 base and J by 5 bases, 3 bases remained unmatched. Germline CDR1 reads SGHDN; CDR2 reads FVKESK. The CDR3 has 14 residues. The CDR3 bases are TGTGCCAGCAGCCAAGGGACAGGGCAGACTGAAGCTTTCTTT. As protein: CASSQGTGQTEAFF.

There are many counts of this clonotype. The genes are TRBV11-3 and TRBJ1-1; the match to TRBD1 covers 7 bases. Germline V lookup: CDR1 SGHNT, CDR2 YENEEA. CDR3 size: 15 residues. The junction had 2 bases not matched to a gene; V was cut back by 1 base and J by 0 bases. CDR3 in DNA: TGTGCCAGCAGCTTAGTGGACAGGTTGAACACTGAAGCTTTCTTT. Its translation: CASSLVDRLNTEAFF.

This sequence joins TRBV2 and TRBJ1-2; D is unresolved. This CDR3 region has 13 residues. V dropped 8 bases and J dropped 4 bases, with 14 bases sitting between them. Germline V lookup: CDR1 SNHLY, CDR2 FYNNEI. The CDR3 sequence: CASGSIFGYGYTF. The CDR3 region has the DNA TGTGCCAGCGGGAGTATCTTCGGCTATGGCTACACCTTC.

The table lists this clonotype with many counts. V is TRBV6-1 and J is TRBJ1-1; TRBD1 matches 9 bases. Germline trimming cut 6 bases from V and 5 bases from J; bases unmatched to any gene: 10. Germline V gene lookup returns CDR1 MNHNS and CDR2 SASEGT. This CDR3 region has 15 residues. The CDR3 here is CASSGQGFLDTEAFF. In DNA form, the CDR3 reads TGTGCCAGCAGCGGACAGGGGTTCCTGGATACTGAAGCTTTCTTT.

This clonotype was picked up many times. The chain has TRBV11-2 and TRBJ2-7; D remains ambiguous. The V end was cut by 5 bases, the J end by 3 bases, with 5 bases between. In germline, CDR1 is SGHAT, CDR2 FQNNGV. The length of the CDR3 is 11 residues. CDR3 in amino acids: CASSHSYEQYF. CDR3 in DNA: TGTGCCAGCAGCCACAGCTACGAGCAGTACTTC.

In this sample, this clonotype turned up many times. The chain couples TRBV24-1 to TRBJ2-2; D is unclear. In germline, CDR1 is KGHDR, CDR2 SFDVKD. Trimming removed 3 bases from V and 1 base from J, with 8 bases in between. CDR3 length: 15 residues. The CDR3: CATSDVNRNTGELFF. CDR3 in DNA: TGTGCCACCAGTGATGTAAACAGGAACACCGGGGAGCTGTTTTTT.

The sample holds many counts of this clonotype. The V call is TRBV27, the J call TRBJ1-2, with D uncertain. The CDR3 is made up of 15 amino acids. Trimming took off 2 bases at V and 1 base at J, with 11 bases between the two ends. Germline V gene lookup returns CDR1 MNHEY and CDR2 SMNVEV (reference sequence). Written as DNA, the CDR3 is TGTGCCAGCAGTTTAACCCCACAGTTTAACTATGGCTACACCTTC. It encodes CASSLTPQFNYGYTF.

This clonotype was observed many times. The V and J genes are TRBV20-1 and TRBJ1-2, with D unresolved. CDR3 length equals 12 residues. Germline CDR1 reads DFQATT; CDR2 reads SNEGSKA (reference sequence). Trimming left V 3 bases short and J 0 bases short, with 5 bases between. CDR3 DNA: TGCAGTGCTAGCGTCGCTAACTATGGCTACACCTTC. As protein: CSASVANYGYTF.

This clonotype was seen a few times. This chain uses TRBV2 with TRBJ1-1, with no clear D. From germline, CDR1 is SNHLY and CDR2 FYNNEI. V was trimmed by 3 bases and J by 1 base, leaving 9 bases between them. This CDR3 has 14 amino acids. The CDR3 nucleotides read TGTGCCAGCAGTGATATACAGAGGAACACTGAAGCTTTCTTT. This codes for CASSDIQRNTEAFF.

This clonotype occurred many times. V gene TRBV29-1 combines with J gene TRBJ2-7; D remains unclear. With 0 bases removed from V and 7 bases from J, the gap between germline ends came to 10 bases. Germline values: CDR1 SQVTM, CDR2 ANQGSEA. The CDR3 is 12 residues long. CDR3 coding DNA: TGCAGCGTTGAAGATAGTTCCGGGGAGCAGTACTTC. This encodes CSVEDSSGEQYF.

This clonotype was seen ten or more times. V usage is TRBV27 and J usage is TRBJ2-7; D is perhaps TRBD1 or TRBD2 (5 bases each). Trimming removed 5 bases from V and 1 base from J, with 15 bases in between. This CDR3 is 15 amino acids long. Looked up from germline, CDR1 is MNHEY and CDR2 is SMNVEV (reference sequence). DNA of the CDR3: TGTGCCAGCAGTGGGGGTGGAGGAATGTCCTACGAGCAGTACTTC. Translating gives CASSGGGGMSYEQYF.

The table lists this clonotype with a few counts. The J gene is TRBJ2-2, the V gene TRBV30; the D gene is possibly TRBD1 (5 bases). The CDR3 loop spans 12 amino acids. V shed 5 bases and J shed 4 bases, with 8 bases lying between them. Germline V gene data show CDR1 as GTSNPN and CDR2 as SVGIG (reference sequence). Here the CDR3 reads CAWGHTTGELFF. DNA of the CDR3: TGTGCCTGGGGACACACCACCGGGGAGCTGTTTTTT.

The sample holds many counts of this clonotype. The chain has TRBV12-3 or TRBV12-4 and TRBJ1-1, with no clear D. Deletions cut 3 bases from V and 7 bases from J, with 6 bases between. The CDR3 is 11 amino acids. Here the CDR3 DNA reads TGTGCCAGCAGTTTTAGAGATGAAGCTTTCTTT. This gives the protein CASSFRDEAFF.

This clonotype was recorded at least ten times. The chain has TRBV7-8 and TRBJ2-5; TRBD2 might be the D (7 bases). V was trimmed by 1 base and J by 5 bases, leaving 14 bases between them. This CDR3 spans 15 amino acids. CDR1 and CDR2 (germline): SGHVS, FQNEAQ. The CDR3 reads CASSLGEGDAETQYF. The CDR3 DNA sequence: TGTGCCAGCAGCTTAGGGGAGGGGGACGCCGAGACCCAGTACTTC.